These 19 T cell receptor delta chains were all obtained from the same sample, sequenced in a study of gamma-delta T cells after stem cell transplantation. TCRdb reanalysed the RT-PCR reads with CATT. The table for this sample gives dozens of delta-chain clones. Sample: gamma-delta T cells. The receptors here all came from a human donor. It is not recorded whose cells these are; they may come from a transplant donor.

In regard to this clone: Little can be read into the size of this delta chain, an off-target read in a library designed for gamma chains. V gene TRDV2 combines with J gene TRDJ3; TRDD3 matches 9 bases. V lost 0 bases to trimming and J lost 2 bases; unmatched junction nucleotides: 13. CDR1 GEAIGNYY and CDR2 EKD come from the germline V gene. CDR3 length: 21 residues. As DNA, the CDR3 is TGTGCCTGTGACACCGAAGCTTATGGGGGATATCGCCCCTGGGACACCCGACAGATGTTTTTC. As protein: CACDTEAYGGYRPWDTRQMFF.

On this clone: Since the library was made to target gamma chains, this delta chain is a stray read and its abundance is not meaningful. The chain employs TRDV2 and TRDJ1; 11 bases align to TRDD3. Trimming cost V 0 bases and J 2 bases; bases outside gene matches: 13. CDR1 is GEAIGNYY, CDR2 EKD, per germline. This CDR3 is built from 19 residues. The CDR3 loop is CACDTVGGYAAGFTDKLIF. CDR3 sequence (DNA): TGTGCCTGTGACACCGTTGGGGGATACGCGGCGGGCTTTACCGATAAACTCATCTTT.

In its sample, this clone was seen a few times. Within a library made for gamma chains, this delta chain is off target, and its count is uninformative. The chain carries TRDV2 and TRDJ1, with 7 bases lining up with TRDD3. The CDR3 spans 14 residues. CDR1 and CDR2 (germline): GEAIGNYY, EKD. V lost 3 bases and J lost 1; bases outside the gene matches: 4. In DNA, the CDR3 is TGTGCCTGTGACCGGGGGGATTCCACCGATAAACTCATCTTT. Translation: CACDRGDSTDKLIF.

A remark on this clone: Since the library was made to target gamma chains, this delta chain is a stray read and its abundance is not meaningful. The V call is TRDV2, the J call TRDJ1, with 9 bases matching TRDD3. The CDR3 loop spans 18 amino acids. Trimming cost V 1 base and J 0 bases; bases outside gene matches: 11. CDR1 is GEAIGNYY and CDR2 is EKD in the germline V gene. The CDR3 sequence: CACDTPWGIQSYTDKLIF. The CDR3 DNA reads as TGTGCCTGTGACACGCCCTGGGGGATCCAATCGTACACCGATAAACTCATCTTT.

This clone was seen a few times. With the library built for gamma chains, this delta chain is off target and its frequency is not meaningful. The V and J genes are TRDV2 and TRDJ1, with 10 positions matching TRDD3. J gave up 3 bases and V 5 bases, and 8 bases lay outside the gene matches. CDR3 length equals 15 residues. Germline V gene data show CDR1 as GEAIGNYY and CDR2 as EKD. CDR3 sequence (DNA): TGTGCCTGTGTCCTACTGGGGGATGCGGCCGATAAACTCATCTTT. Its translation is CACVLLGDAADKLIF.

This clone was found a few times. With the library built for gamma chains, this delta chain is off target and its frequency is not meaningful. V gene TRDV2 combines with J gene TRDJ1, with D perhaps matching TRDD2 (5 bases). There are 15 residues in the CDR3. Between the trimmed V and J ends, which lost 2 bases and 2 bases, there was a span of 14 bases. Germline CDR1 is GEAIGNYY and CDR2 is EKD. The CDR3 sequence is CACDKLPQSTDKLIF. Here the CDR3 DNA reads TGTGCCTGTGACAAACTTCCGCAGTCGACCGATAAACTCATCTTT.

Comment on this clone: This delta chain turned up in a library designed for gamma chains; as an off-target read, its abundance says little. This chain links TRDV1 with TRDJ1, with D possibly being TRDD3 (6 bases). V lost 0 bases to trimming and J lost 0 bases, with 23 bases between them. The length of the CDR3 is 20 residues. The germline CDR1 and CDR2 sequences are TSWWSYY and QGS. CDR3 nucleotide sequence: TGTGCTCTTGGGGAACTGGAGTTCCCCCTTGCGGGGGACTACACCGATAAACTCATCTTT. Its translation is CALGELEFPLAGDYTDKLIF.

Only a few counts were recorded for this clone. The library was built for gamma chains, so this delta chain is an off-target read and its size means little. The rearrangement joins TRDV1 to TRDJ2, with 8 bases identical to TRDD3. There are 25 residues in the CDR3. In germline, CDR1 is TSWWSYY, CDR2 QGS. J was trimmed by 0 bases and V by 4 bases; bases with no gene match: 31. CDR3: CALGASLPAGYGALLWDPLTAQLFF. The CDR3 nucleotides are TGTGCTCTTGGGGCGAGTCTTCCCGCGGGATACGGGGCGCTTCTATGGGACCCTTTGACAGCACAACTCTTCTTT.

This clone showed up just a few times. Since the library was made to target gamma chains, this delta chain is a stray read and its abundance is not meaningful. The V call is TRDV2, the J call TRDJ1, with 8 bases fitting TRDD3. The length of the CDR3 is 18 residues. Germline assignment: CDR1 GEAIGNYY and CDR2 EKD. After removal of 0 bases from V and 1 base from J, the junction contained 12 bases not matched to a gene. CDR3 nucleotide sequence: TGTGCCTGTGACACCGTCTTGCGTACTGGGGGCCCCACCGATAAACTCATCTTT. It yields the protein CACDTVLRTGGPTDKLIF.

This clone was recorded a few times. This delta chain turned up in a library designed for gamma chains; as an off-target read, its abundance says little. The J gene is TRDJ3, the V gene TRDV2, with 8 bases matching TRDD3. V trimming: 0 bases; J trimming: 0 bases; junction bases outside the gene matches: 15. The CDR3 consists of 22 residues. The germline V gene has CDR1 GEAIGNYY and CDR2 EKD. The DNA of the CDR3 is TGTGCCTGTGACACCGTTAATGGGGGATCAAGTTTACGCTCCTGGGACACCCGACAGATGTTTTTC. It yields the protein CACDTVNGGSSLRSWDTRQMFF.

Notes on this clone: Since it is a stray read in a library aimed at gamma chains, this delta chain has a size that is not meaningful. V and J are TRDV2 and TRDJ1, with 9 nucleotides matching TRDD3. CDR3 length equals 14 residues. The germline V gene encodes CDR1 GEAIGNYY and CDR2 EKD. V shed 6 bases and J 2 bases; nucleotides not matched to a gene: 6. CDR3 loop: CACQHLGDTDKLIF. The DNA for the CDR3 is TGTGCCTGTCAGCATCTGGGGGATACCGATAAACTCATCTTT.

Comments on this clone: This delta chain turned up in a library designed for gamma chains; as an off-target read, its abundance says little. V gene TRDV2 combines with J gene TRDJ2; 8 nucleotides agree with TRDD3. J lost 3 bases, V lost 3 bases, and 8 bases had no gene match. The CDR3 is made up of 16 amino acids. Germline CDR1 reads GEAIGNYY; CDR2 reads EKD. In nucleotides, the CDR3 is TGTGCCTGTGACGACGTACTGGGGGGCCTGACAGCACAACTCTTCTTT. The encoded protein is CACDDVLGGLTAQLFF.

As regards this clone: This delta chain slipped into a library made for gamma chains as a stray read, so its size is not meaningful. This chain connects TRDV2 to TRDJ1; the match to TRDD3 covers 11 bases. This CDR3 is 14 amino acids long. CDR1 GEAIGNYY and CDR2 EKD come from the germline V gene. The J segment lost 9 bases and the V segment lost 5 bases, leaving 10 bases of the junction unmatched. The CDR3 is CACVELGDKSELIF. DNA for the CDR3: TGTGCCTGTGTCGAACTGGGGGATAAGTCGGAACTCATCTTT.

As to this clone: This delta chain was picked up by a library intended for gamma chains and is off target, so its count carries little meaning. The chain links TRDV3 to TRDJ1; a weak D match, TRDD2 (5 bases). V lost 2 bases and J 0 bases, leaving 25 bases between the germline ends. Germline CDR1 TVYSNPD, CDR2 GDNSRS (reference sequence). The CDR3 contains 18 residues. Written as DNA, the CDR3 is TGTGCCTTTCGACCCACCTTTACCTACTTATGGTACACCGATAAACTCATCTTT. It specifies CAFRPTFTYLWYTDKLIF.

In regard to this clone: A library prepared for gamma chains yielded this delta chain as an off-target read; its size is of little meaning. The rearrangement joins TRDV1 to TRDJ1; perhaps TRDD3 as D (5 bases). Germline V gene lookup returns CDR1 TSWWSYY and CDR2 QGS. V dropped 6 bases and J dropped 7 bases, with 18 bases sitting between them. This CDR3 has 14 residues. The CDR3 protein is CALGRGIPHLKLIF. The CDR3, as DNA: TGTGCTCTTGGACGAGGGATCCCTCACCTTAAACTCATCTTT.

This clone was detected only a few times. Little can be read into the size of this delta chain, an off-target read in a library designed for gamma chains. The chain is built from TRDV2 and TRDJ1; 8 bases line up with TRDD3. V was clipped by 5 bases and J by 0 bases; unmatched bases: 10. This CDR3 region has 16 residues. In germline, CDR1 is GEAIGNYY, CDR2 EKD. CDR3 sequence: CACVSLGDPYTDKLIF. The DNA for the CDR3 is TGTGCCTGTGTATCTCTGGGGGACCCGTACACCGATAAACTCATCTTT.

This clone has more than one count but fewer than ten. Found in a library prepared for gamma chains, this delta chain is an off-target read, and its abundance has little meaning. The V and J genes are TRDV3 and TRDJ1, with 13 bases matching TRDD3. Germline V gives CDR1 TVYSNPD, CDR2 GDNSRS (reference sequence). The V and J ends lost 4 bases and 0 bases, in that order; junction bases with no gene match: 26. This CDR3 spans 22 amino acids. The CDR3 here is CASGLDPSTGGYDWTDTDKLIF. The CDR3 nucleotides are TGTGCCTCGGGGCTTGACCCTAGTACTGGGGGATACGATTGGACGGACACCGATAAACTCATCTTT.

Note on this clone: Because this delta chain is a stray read in a library intended to capture gamma chains, its abundance should not be given much weight. The CDR3 protein is CACDTVTYTDKLIF. Here the CDR3 DNA reads TGTGCCTGTGACACCGTGACTTACACCGATAAACTCATCTTT. This sequence joins TRDV2 and TRDJ1; D ambiguous. CDR3 length equals 14 residues. V lost 0 bases to trimming and J lost 0 bases, with 7 bases between them. In germline, CDR1 is GEAIGNYY, CDR2 EKD.

Concerning this clone itself: As an off-target read in a library built for gamma chains, this delta chain has a frequency of little significance. This chain uses TRDV2 with TRDJ1; tentatively, D is TRDD2 (8 bases). The CDR3 length is 17 residues. V was cut by 0 bases and J by 9 bases, with 25 bases left in between. Germline V gene lookup returns CDR1 GEAIGNYY and CDR2 EKD. The CDR3 sequence is CACDTLPTVGEDNQLIF. Written as DNA, the CDR3 is TGTGCCTGTGACACCCTTCCTACGGTGGGGGAGGATAATCAACTCATCTTT.